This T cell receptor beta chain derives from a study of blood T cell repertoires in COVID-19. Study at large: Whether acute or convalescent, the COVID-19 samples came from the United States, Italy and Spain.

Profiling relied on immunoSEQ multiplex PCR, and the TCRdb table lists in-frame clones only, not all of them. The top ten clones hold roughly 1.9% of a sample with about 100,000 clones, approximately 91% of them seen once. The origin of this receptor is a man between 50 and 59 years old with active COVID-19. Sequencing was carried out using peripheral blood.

In DNA, the CDR3 is TGCGCCAGCAGCTTGCAGCGGGGGGAAGAGACCCAGTACTTC. Translated: CASSLQRGEETQYF. This rearrangement joins TRBV5-1 to TRBJ2-5; 9 positions match TRBD2. After removal of 1 base from V and 3 bases from J, the junction contained 1 base not matched to a gene. This CDR3 comprises 14 residues. Germline values: CDR1 SGHRS, CDR2 YFSETQ.